One sample yielded the 29 T cell receptor beta chains listed below, sequenced in a study of T cell responses to AZD1222 COVID-19 vaccine. Method: immunoSEQ multiplex PCR; TCRdb's copy keeps in-frame clones and lacks some. The repertoire consists of about 120,000 clones, with roughly nine tenths occurring once and the leading ten covering 2.4%. This sample comprised peripheral blood, obtained on day 0 of AZD1222 vaccination. All receptors come from an adult in good health.

The genes are TRBV7-9 and TRBJ1-4; TRBD1 matches at 8 bases. The CDR3 contains 15 residues. V dropped 1 base and J dropped 5; count of bases not matched to a gene: 3. Germline values: CDR1 SEHNR, CDR2 FQNEAQ (reference sequence). Here the CDR3 DNA reads TGTGCCAGCAGCTTAGACTGGACAGGGAATGAAAAACTGTTTTTT. It specifies CASSLDWTGNEKLFF.

This rearrangement joins TRBV14 to TRBJ1-1; D perhaps matches TRBD1 (5 bases). With 0 bases removed from V and 7 bases from J, the gap between germline ends came to 9 bases. Germline V gene data show CDR1 as SGHDN and CDR2 as FVKESK. The CDR3 totals 13 residues. CDR3 amino acids: CASSQERQFEAFF. The DNA of the CDR3 is TGTGCCAGCAGCCAAGAACGACAGTTTGAAGCTTTCTTT. The variable domain in full, with the rest retrieved from reference TRBV14 and TRBJ1-1, is EAGVTQFPSHSVIEKGQTVTLRCDPISGHDNLYWYRRVMGKEIKFLLHFVKESKQDESGMPNNRFLAERTGGTYSTLKVQPAELEDSGVYFCASSQERQFEAFFGQGTRLTVV.

This clone was detected once. The CDR3 nucleotides read TGTGCCATCGGGCGGGAATCCGACACTGAAGCTTTCTTT. Its translation is CAIGRESDTEAFF. The rearrangement uses TRBV10-3 and TRBJ1-1; D call uncertain. The CDR3 spans 13 residues. Germline values: CDR1 ENHRY, CDR2 SYGVKD. V dropped 8 bases and J dropped 3 bases, with 13 bases sitting between them.

The chain recombines TRBV28 with TRBJ1-5; weak D call: TRBD1 (5 bases). CDR1 is MDHEN and CDR2 is SYDVKM in the germline V gene. With 3 bases removed from V and 6 bases from J, the gap between germline ends came to 12 bases. CDR3 size: 14 residues. In DNA form, the CDR3 reads TGTGCCAGCAGTTTGGAGGGACGGAGTCAGCCCCAGCATTTT. It yields the protein CASSLEGRSQPQHF.

The chain employs TRBV10-2 and TRBJ1-5; D is possibly TRBD1 (6 bases). Deletions cut 2 bases from V and 0 bases from J, with 11 bases between. This CDR3 is 16 amino acids long. Germline V CDR1 and CDR2: WSHSY, SAAADI. Here the CDR3 DNA reads TGCGCCAGCAGTGAGAGGCAGGGGCCTAGCAATCAGCCCCAGCATTTT. It translates to CASSERQGPSNQPQHF.

This clone is a singleton in its sample. The rearrangement links TRBV6-5 to TRBJ2-7, with 13 nucleotides matching TRBD2. The germline V gene encodes CDR1 MNHEY and CDR2 SVGAGI. CDR3 length: 13 amino acids. The ends lost 6 bases at V and 7 bases at J; junction bases unmatched: 3. The CDR3 sequence: CASSTTSGGEQYF. Here the CDR3 DNA reads TGTGCCAGCAGCACGACTAGCGGGGGGGAGCAGTACTTC.

V is TRBV30 and J is TRBJ1-2, with a weak D call TRBD1 (5 bases). The CDR3 is made up of 14 amino acids. The germline V and J ends were trimmed by 3 bases and 5 bases, with 16 bases remaining between them. From germline, CDR1 is GTSNPN and CDR2 SVGIG (reference sequence). The CDR3 region has the DNA TGTGCCTGGAGCCCTTTTCGACAGAGATATGGCTACACCTTC. Its protein product is CAWSPFRQRYGYTF.

In DNA form, the CDR3 reads TGCGCCAGCAGCTTGACGACAGGGGGCATGTCCTACAATGAGCAGTTCTTC. It specifies CASSLTTGGMSYNEQFF. The rearrangement joins TRBV5-1 to TRBJ2-1; 10 bases are shared with TRBD1. The trim removed 1 base at V and 1 base at J, leaving 5 bases unmatched. Germline V lookup: CDR1 SGHRS, CDR2 YFSETQ. The CDR3 loop spans 17 amino acids.

This clone was found once. This rearrangement joins TRBV30 to TRBJ1-1; no clear D. From germline, CDR1 is GTSNPN and CDR2 SVGIG (reference sequence). V lost 1 base and J lost 5, with 11 bases in between. CDR3 size: 13 residues. This CDR3 is CAWSGLRWTEAFF. In DNA form, the CDR3 reads TGTGCCTGGAGTGGACTGAGATGGACTGAAGCTTTCTTT.

V and J are TRBV19 and TRBJ2-2; D gene uncertain. The CDR3 has 15 residues. V was cut by 4 bases and J by 0 bases, with 9 bases left in between. The germline V gene has CDR1 LNHDA and CDR2 SQIVND (reference sequence). The CDR3 DNA sequence: TGTGCCAGTAGTACATCACCGACGAACACCGGGGAGCTGTTTTTT. This sequence encodes CASSTSPTNTGELFF.

The chain employs TRBV20-1 and TRBJ1-4, with D possibly TRBD1 on 5 matching bases. This CDR3 contains 15 residues. Germline CDR1 reads DFQATT; CDR2 reads SNEGSKA (reference sequence). Trimming removed 3 bases at V and 0 bases at J, with 11 bases between. DNA of the CDR3: TGCAGTGCTAGTATCCCGGGGGCAACTAATGAAAAACTGTTTTTT. It encodes CSASIPGATNEKLFF.

The genes are TRBV10-1 and TRBJ1-2; D call uncertain. CDR3 length: 13 amino acids. Germline V gene sequence: CDR1 WNHNN, CDR2 SYGVQD (reference sequence). Trimming left V 3 bases short and J 6 bases short, with 11 bases between. CDR3 nucleotide sequence: TGCGCCAGCAGTGACTCGGTGATGGATGGCTACACCTTC. Translated: CASSDSVMDGYTF.

The J gene is TRBJ2-5, the V gene TRBV24-1, with 8 bases lining up with TRBD2. With V trimmed by 1 base and J by 4 bases, 10 bases remained unmatched. The length of the CDR3 is 17 residues. Germline V CDR1 and CDR2: KGHDR, SFDVKD. The CDR3 DNA follows: TGTGCCACCAGTGATTTAGAGAGCGGGAGTGTCGGAGAGACCCAGTACTTC. Its translation: CATSDLESGSVGETQYF.

Notes on this clone: Relative to the germline gene, one junction end is altered; a read error may explain this. This sequence joins TRBV28 and TRBJ2-7; 11 bases are a match to TRBD2. From germline, CDR1 is MDHEN and CDR2 SYDVKM. The CDR3 totals 15 residues. The CDR3 sequence is CASSLSAGGLAGGHF. Written as DNA, the CDR3 is TGTGCCAGCAGTTTATCGGCCGGTGGGCTAGCGGGAGGTCACTTC.

The chain recombines TRBV2 with TRBJ2-7, with D possibly matching TRBD2 (5 bases). Per the germline V gene, CDR1 is SNHLY and CDR2 is FYNNEI. V gave up 5 bases and J gave up 2 bases, with 13 bases separating them. The length of the CDR3 is 14 residues. CDR3 DNA sequence: TGTGCCAGCAGTCCGAGGACTTCAACCTACGAGCAGTACTTC. The encoded protein is CASSPRTSTYEQYF.

The chain recombines TRBV7-8 with TRBJ2-7, with 9 bases identical to TRBD1. Per the germline V gene, CDR1 is SGHVS and CDR2 is FQNEAQ. The junction had 3 bases not matched to a gene; V was cut back by 3 bases and J by 3 bases. The CDR3 is 14 residues long. This CDR3 reads CASSLGQGYYEQYF. CDR3 sequence (DNA): TGTGCCAGCAGCTTGGGACAGGGATACTACGAGCAGTACTTC. Full variable domain (remainder filled in from reference TRBV7-8 and TRBJ2-7): GAGVSQSPRYKVAKRGQDVALRCDPISGHVSLFWYQQALGQGPEFLTYFQNEAQLDKSGLPSDRFFAERPEGSVSTLKIQRTQQEDSAVYLCASSLGQGYYEQYFGPGTRLTVT.

The chain is built from TRBV28 and TRBJ2-3; the match to TRBD2 covers 12 bases. CDR1 and CDR2 from the germline V gene are MDHEN and SYDVKM. The V gene end was trimmed by 7 bases and the J gene end by 5 bases; junction bases not matched to a gene: 13. The CDR3 runs to 17 residues. CDR3 region: CASTTWRASGRGDTQYF. In DNA, the CDR3 is TGTGCCAGCACCACTTGGCGGGCTAGCGGGAGGGGAGATACGCAGTATTTT.

This chain links TRBV28 with TRBJ1-2, with D possibly being TRBD1 (6 bases). CDR1 is MDHEN and CDR2 is SYDVKM in the germline V gene. This CDR3 comprises 15 residues. Trimming stripped 5 bases from V and 2 bases from J, with 15 bases between. CDR3 protein: CASSGGGGFNYGYTF. CDR3 DNA sequence: TGTGCCAGCAGTGGAGGAGGGGGTTTCAACTATGGCTACACCTTC.

J is TRBJ2-3 and V is TRBV5-1; 7 bases are shared with TRBD2. J gave up 2 bases and V 0 bases, and 3 bases lay outside the gene matches. The CDR3 has 15 residues. CDR1 SGHRS and CDR2 YFSETQ come from the germline V gene. The CDR3: CASSLGLAATDTQYF. The CDR3, as DNA: TGCGCCAGCAGCTTGGGGCTAGCGGCCACAGATACGCAGTATTTT.

This clone was seen more than once but under ten times. The genes are TRBV5-1 and TRBJ2-7; D is unresolved. The CDR3 consists of 11 residues. The V end lost 1 base, the J end lost 5 bases, and 4 bases lay between the germline ends. Germline V gene lookup returns CDR1 SGHRS and CDR2 YFSETQ. CDR3: CASSLSHEQYF. The CDR3 nucleotides are TGCGCCAGCAGCTTGAGCCACGAGCAGTACTTC.

The rearrangement links TRBV5-1 to TRBJ1-2; 7 bases are shared with TRBD1. With V trimmed by 0 bases and J by 4 bases, 9 bases remained unmatched. CDR3 size: 16 residues. In germline, CDR1 is SGHRS, CDR2 YFSETQ. The DNA of the CDR3 is TGCGCCAGCAGCTTGGGTGGGGACAGTTTTCCCTATGGCTACACCTTC. It is translated as CASSLGGDSFPYGYTF.

This rearrangement joins TRBV7-8 to TRBJ1-5; tentatively, D is TRBD1 (6 bases). CDR1 is SGHVS and CDR2 is FQNEAQ in the germline V gene. The CDR3 is 14 amino acids. V lost 5 bases, J lost 0 bases, and 8 bases lay in between. The DNA for the CDR3 is TGTGCCAGCAGCCTACAGGGTAGCAATCAGCCCCAGCATTTT. Its protein product is CASSLQGSNQPQHF.

The chain joins TRBV12-3 or TRBV12-4 to TRBJ1-1; D call uncertain. The CDR3 length is 11 residues. V lost 6 bases and J 4 bases, leaving 6 bases between the germline ends. In DNA, the CDR3 is TGTGCCAGCAGCCTGGGCACTGAAGCTTTCTTT. Translation: CASSLGTEAFF.

The count of this clone is one. The chain employs TRBV5-6 and TRBJ2-7; no definite D call. The CDR3 runs to 12 residues. Germline loops: CDR1 SGHDT, CDR2 YYEEEE. The V end was cut by 3 bases, the J end by 2 bases, with 6 bases between. CDR3 region: CASSSPPYEQYF. The CDR3 DNA is TGTGCCAGCAGCTCTCCCCCCTACGAGCAGTACTTC.

The chain uses TRBV11-2 and TRBJ2-7, with D perhaps TRBD1 (5 bases). The V gene lost 1 base and the J gene lost 5 bases, with 24 bases spanning the gap. In germline, CDR1 is SGHAT, CDR2 FQNNGV. This CDR3 spans 18 amino acids. CDR3 DNA sequence: TGTGCCAGCAGCTTAGCATCGGTACGTGGGTACAGGTCCCACGAGCAGTACTTC. Encoded protein: CASSLASVRGYRSHEQYF.

The chain combines TRBV5-4 with TRBJ1-1; a possible D gene is TRBD1 (5 bases). Trimming removed 0 bases at V and 9 bases at J, with 12 bases between. Germline V gene lookup returns CDR1 SGHNT and CDR2 YYREEE (reference sequence). The length of the CDR3 is 13 residues. CDR3 coding DNA: TGTGCCAGCAGCTTGGGTGCGGACATCAAAGCTTTCTTT. This translates into CASSLGADIKAFF.

In its sample, this clone was seen once. The rearrangement uses TRBV30 and TRBJ2-3, with D perhaps matching TRBD2 (6 bases). The CDR3 is made up of 17 amino acids. The germline V gene has CDR1 GTSNPN and CDR2 SVGIG (reference sequence). Trimming left V 4 bases short and J 0 bases short, with 20 bases between. CDR3: CAWIVSGPLVSTDTQYF. For the CDR3, the DNA is TGTGCCTGGATAGTAAGCGGGCCCCTGGTGAGCACAGATACGCAGTATTTT. The full variable domain, rest sourced from reference TRBV30 and TRBJ2-3, is SQTIHQWPATLVQPVGSPLSLECTVEGTSNPNLYWYRQAAGRGLQLLFYSVGIGQISSEVPQNLSASRPQDRQFILSSKKLLLSDSGFYLCAWIVSGPLVSTDTQYFGPGTRLTVL.

The CDR3 nucleotides read TGTGCCTGGTCAACCGGGACAGGGGAAACTGAGCAGTTCTTC. Protein product: CAWSTGTGETEQFF. The chain uses TRBV30 and TRBJ2-1; 10 bases are a match to TRBD1. Germline V CDR1 and CDR2: GTSNPN, SVGIG (reference sequence). With 5 bases clipped from V and 9 bases from J, the junction kept 10 bases outside the gene matches. The CDR3 totals 14 residues.

Only a few counts were recorded for this clone. The chain is built from TRBV18 and TRBJ2-7; D is perhaps TRBD1 or TRBD2 (5 bases each). The length of the CDR3 is 15 residues. Germline V gene lookup returns CDR1 KGHSH and CDR2 LQKENI. The V end was cut by 3 bases, the J end by 2 bases, with 14 bases between. CDR3 protein: CASSPTGTVAYEQYF. Written as DNA, the CDR3 is TGTGCCAGCTCACCGACCGGGACGGTCGCCTACGAGCAGTACTTC.